This T cell receptor (beta chain) came from a study of T cell responses to AZD1222 COVID-19 vaccine. The study, taken as a whole, reports: The study sampled repertoires only after the peak T cell response. Among AZD1222 vaccinees, only six or seven were seropositive at baseline.

The method was immunoSEQ multiplex PCR; TCRdb's version includes in-frame clones alone and lacks a portion of them. The sample records about 100,000 clones, approximately 87% being singletons. Trimming cost V 6 bases and J 10 bases; bases outside gene matches: 4. This CDR3 spans 13 amino acids. Concerning this clone: Its antigen is not known.

The chain joins TRBV12-3 or TRBV12-4 to TRBJ1-6; 9 bases line up with TRBD1. Specimen: peripheral blood, collected on day 0 of MenACWY control vaccination. The receptor was derived from an adult in good health. CDR3 DNA: TGTGCCAGCAGCGGGACAGGGTGGTCACCCCTCCACTTT. This sequence encodes CASSGTGWSPLHF.